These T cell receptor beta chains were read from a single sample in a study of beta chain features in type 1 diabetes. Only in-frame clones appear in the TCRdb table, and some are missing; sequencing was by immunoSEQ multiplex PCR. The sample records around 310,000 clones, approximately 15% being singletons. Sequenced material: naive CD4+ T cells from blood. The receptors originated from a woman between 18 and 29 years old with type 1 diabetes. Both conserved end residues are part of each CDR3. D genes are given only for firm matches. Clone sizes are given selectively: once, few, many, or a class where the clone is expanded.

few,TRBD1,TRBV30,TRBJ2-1,TGTGCCTGGGGACAGGGGGCACCCCCCACTGAGCAGTTCTTC,CAWGQGAPPTEQFF
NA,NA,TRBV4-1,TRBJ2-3,TGCGCCAGCAGCCAAGAAAGGTCTGGACCTGCGGGAACAGATACGCAGTATTTT,CASSQERSGPAGTDTQYF
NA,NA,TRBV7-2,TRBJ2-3,TGTGCCAGCAGCCCTGGGGGGAGGCCCACAGATACGCAGTATTTT,CASSPGGRPTDTQYF
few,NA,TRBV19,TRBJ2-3,TGTGCCAGTAGTAACAGCCCGAGCACAGATACGCAGTATTTT,CASSNSPSTDTQYF
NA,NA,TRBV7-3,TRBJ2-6,TGTGCCAGCAGGTTCTTTGGGGCCAACGTCCTGACTTTC,CASRFFGANVLTF
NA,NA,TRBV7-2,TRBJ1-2,TGTGCCAGCAGCTTAGCTCAAGCAGCGCCTAACTATGGCTACACCTTC,CASSLAQAAPNYGYTF
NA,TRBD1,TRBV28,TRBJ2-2,TGTGCCAGCAGATCTACCCGGACAGGGGGCACCGGGGAGCTGTTTTTT,CASRSTRTGGTGELFF
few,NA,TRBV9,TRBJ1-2,TGTGCCAGCAGCGTCCTGAACTATGGCTACACCTTC,CASSVLNYGYTF
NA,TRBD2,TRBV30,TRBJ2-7,TGTGCCTGGAGTGTGGCGGGGGGTGGGGGGCCGATCTACGAGCAGTACTTC,CAWSVAGGGGPIYEQYF
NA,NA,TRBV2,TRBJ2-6,TGTGCCAGCACACTCTCCGGGGCCAACGTCCTGACTTTC,CASTLSGANVLTF
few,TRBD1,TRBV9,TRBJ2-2,TGTGCCAGCAGCGTAGAGGGGACAGCGAACACCGGGGAGCTGTTTTTT,CASSVEGTANTGELFF
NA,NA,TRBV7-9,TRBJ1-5,TGTGCCAGCAGCTTAAGTCAGGGGAATCAGCCCCAGCATTTT,CASSLSQGNQPQHF
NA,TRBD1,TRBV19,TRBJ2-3,TGTGCCAGTAGTAGGGACAGAAAAGATACGCAGTATTTT,CASSRDRKDTQYF
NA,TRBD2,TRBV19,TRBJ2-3,TGTGCCAGTAAGCGGGGGCGGTTGGATACGCAGTATTTT,CASKRGRLDTQYF
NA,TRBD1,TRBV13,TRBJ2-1,TGTGCCAGCAGCTTATTCAGGGGGCCTTTGAATGAGCAGTTCTTC,CASSLFRGPLNEQFF
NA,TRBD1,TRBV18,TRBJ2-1,TGTGCCAGCTCACGACAGGGCCGAGGGTACAATGAGCAGTTCTTC,CASSRQGRGYNEQFF
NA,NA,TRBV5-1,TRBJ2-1,TGCGCCAGCAGCTTGGCCCAGCGGCGAATAGACAATGAGCAGTTCTTC,CASSLAQRRIDNEQFF
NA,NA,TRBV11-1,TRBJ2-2,TGTGCCAGCAGCTTAGCTCGGTACACCGGGGAGCTGTTTTTT,CASSLARYTGELFF
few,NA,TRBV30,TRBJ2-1,TGTGCCTGGATGCTAGGGGTGAATAGGAATGAGCAGTTCTTC,CAWMLGVNRNEQFF
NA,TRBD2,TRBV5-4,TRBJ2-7,TGTGCCAGCAGCTTACCGGGACTAGCGATAAGGGGTGACGAGCAGTACTTC,CASSLPGLAIRGDEQYF
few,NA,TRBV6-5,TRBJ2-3,TGTGCCAGCAGTCTGGGCAAGAGCACAGATACGCAGTATTTT,CASSLGKSTDTQYF
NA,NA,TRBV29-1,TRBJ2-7,TGCAGCGTTGTGGCAGGGGCCTTAAGTGTCGAGCAGTACTTC,CSVVAGALSVEQYF
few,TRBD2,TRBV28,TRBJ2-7,TGTGCCACCACGGCGGGAGGGAGCTCCTACGAGCAGTACTTC,CATTAGGSSYEQYF
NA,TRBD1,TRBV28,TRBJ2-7,TGTGCCAGCAGAGGGACAGGTGACTACGAGCAGTACTTC,CASRGTGDYEQYF
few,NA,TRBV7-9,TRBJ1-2,TGTGCCAGCAGCTTAGAACACAGCAGAAACCTCTATGGCTACACCTTC,CASSLEHSRNLYGYTF